These 25 T cell receptor beta chains originate from one sample sequenced in a study of T cells in Graves' hyperthyroidism and ophthalmopathy. What was amplified from RNA transcripts were TCR beta CDR3 regions. Initially, a first-round RT-PCR of the TCR CDR3 employed the HTBI primer set. TCRdb reprocessed the multiplex PCR reads via MiXCR and lists one record per CDR3 protein. The table has a few hundred thousand distinct CDR3 sequences, 12% to 15% seen once. Material: blood. These receptors were obtained from a woman between 40 and 50 years old with Graves' hyperthyroidism.

This clonotype came up many times. CDR3 DNA sequence: TGTGCCAGCAGTGAAGCGCGGCCGGGACAGTTTACCTACGAGCAGTACTTC. This translates into CASSEARPGQFTYEQYF. The chain recombines TRBV6-1 with TRBJ2-7; 7 bases agree with TRBD1. After removal of 0 bases from V and 2 bases from J, the junction contained 10 bases not matched to a gene. The CDR3 sequence is 17 residues long. Germline-derived CDR1 and CDR2 are MNHNS and SASEGT.

This clonotype showed up many times. For the CDR3, the DNA is TGTGCCAGCTCACCGGGACAGCCCCGTGAAAAACTGTTTTTT. Protein sequence: CASSPGQPREKLFF. This sequence joins TRBV18 and TRBJ1-4; TRBD1 matches at 7 bases. The CDR3 spans 14 residues. Looked up from germline, CDR1 is KGHSH and CDR2 is LQKENI. The ends lost 3 bases at V and 7 bases at J; junction bases unmatched: 5.

This clonotype was counted at least ten times. The chain joins TRBV2 to TRBJ1-1; D is unresolved. Germline CDR1 reads SNHLY; CDR2 reads FYNNEI. The CDR3 is made up of 13 amino acids. Trimming shortened V by 4 bases and J by 5 bases, and 11 bases separated the two germline ends. The CDR3 loop reads CASSATWRTEAFF. CDR3 DNA: TGTGCCAGCAGTGCGACCTGGAGGACTGAAGCTTTCTTT.

J is TRBJ1-1 and V is TRBV6-5; tentative D call: TRBD1 (6 bases). Trimming cost V 4 bases and J 0 bases, with 21 bases left between them. CDR1 and CDR2 from the germline V gene are MNHEY and SVGAGI. This CDR3 contains 18 residues. CDR3 residues: CASSFPDTGQSMNTEAFF. CDR3 DNA sequence: TGTGCCAGCAGTTTTCCGGACACAGGGCAATCTATGAACACTGAAGCTTTCTTT.

At least ten counts were recorded for this clonotype. The V gene is TRBV29-1, the J gene TRBJ2-5; the match to TRBD1 covers 10 bases. Trimming removed 5 bases from V and 5 bases from J; junction bases left unmatched: 11. This CDR3 has 15 amino acids. CDR1 and CDR2 from the germline V gene are SQVTM and ANQGSEA. Here the CDR3 reads CSVSPRDRGMETQYF. In nucleotides, the CDR3 is TGCAGCGTTTCCCCCCGGGACAGGGGAATGGAGACCCAGTACTTC. Full variable domain (rest looked up from reference TRBV29-1 and TRBJ2-5): SAVISQKPSRDICQRGTSLTIQCQVDSQVTMMFWYRQQPGQSLTLIATANQGSEATYESGFVIDKFPISRPNLTFSTLTVSNMSPEDSSIYLCSVSPRDRGMETQYFGPGTRLLVL.

This rearrangement joins TRBV19 to TRBJ1-1; 7 nucleotides align to TRBD1. CDR1 is LNHDA and CDR2 is SQIVND in the germline V gene (reference sequence). This CDR3 is built from 12 residues. V gave up 5 bases and J gave up 10 bases; unmatched junction bases: 7. The CDR3 protein is CASSQPGGVAFF. The CDR3 DNA reads TGTGCCAGTAGTCAACCAGGGGGTGTAGCTTTCTTT.

This clonotype was recorded at least ten times. J is TRBJ2-7 and V is TRBV20-1, with no clear D. CDR1 and CDR2 (germline): DFQATT, SNEGSKA (reference sequence). The length of the CDR3 is 13 residues. Deletions cut 1 base from V and 1 base from J, with 8 bases between. The CDR3 here is CSARVGSSYEQYF. CDR3 DNA sequence: TGCAGTGCTAGAGTGGGCAGTTCCTACGAGCAGTACTTC.

This clonotype was observed at least ten times. The genes are TRBV15 and TRBJ2-1, with 10 bases identical to TRBD2. Per germline, CDR1 LNHNV and CDR2 YYDKDF (reference sequence). This CDR3 has 18 amino acids. V trimming: 4 bases; J trimming: 0 bases; junction bases outside the gene matches: 9. The CDR3 DNA follows: TGTGCCACCAGCATAGGACTAGCGGTCCAAAGCTCCTACAATGAGCAGTTCTTC. Its protein product is CATSIGLAVQSSYNEQFF.

This clonotype has ten or more counts. In nucleotides, the CDR3 is TGTGCCAGCAGCTTAGAACTAGGTCCATCATATGAGCAGTTCTTC. This gives the protein CASSLELGPSYEQFF. The V gene is TRBV7-2, the J gene TRBJ2-1; TRBD2 might be the D (5 bases). Between the trimmed V and J ends, which lost 1 base and 8 bases, there was a span of 15 bases. The CDR3 loop spans 15 amino acids. Germline V gene lookup returns CDR1 SGHTA and CDR2 FQGNSA.

This clonotype showed up many times. The chain uses TRBV4-1 and TRBJ2-3; 11 bases line up with TRBD2. The V gene's germline CDR1 is MGHRA and CDR2 YSYEKL. The CDR3 has 16 residues. Trimming took 0 bases from V and 3 from J; bases not matched to a gene: 2. The CDR3: CASSQEGTSGTDTQYF. The CDR3, as DNA: TGCGCCAGCAGCCAAGAGGGGACTAGCGGTACAGATACGCAGTATTTT.

This clonotype appeared a few times. This chain joins TRBV7-8 and TRBJ2-7; no definite D call. CDR3 length: 13 residues. The germline V and J ends were trimmed by 1 base and 3 bases, with 7 bases remaining between them. From germline, CDR1 is SGHVS and CDR2 FQNEAQ. DNA of the CDR3: TGTGCCAGCAGCTTAGTCCCTATCTACGAGCAGTACTTC. Residues: CASSLVPIYEQYF.

This clonotype came up many times. V is TRBV20-1 and J is TRBJ2-3; 13 nucleotides line up with TRBD2. This CDR3 has 15 residues. Germline V CDR1 and CDR2: DFQATT, SNEGSKA (reference sequence). Trimming cost V 5 bases and J 7 bases; bases outside gene matches: 9. CDR3 sequence: CSASGLAGTPYTQYF. The CDR3 nucleotides read TGCAGTGCTTCGGGACTAGCGGGGACGCCATATACGCAGTATTTT.

This clonotype was observed at least ten times. V and J are TRBV6-2 or TRBV6-3 and TRBJ2-7; no definite D call. V was shortened by 5 bases and J by 4 bases, with 15 bases between the two germline ends. CDR3 length: 14 amino acids. Germline V CDR1 and CDR2: MNHEY, SVGEGT. The CDR3 sequence: CASSIRTDAYEQYF. In DNA, the CDR3 is TGTGCCAGCAGTATACGGACGGACGCTTACGAGCAGTACTTC.

The chain is built from TRBV5-1 and TRBJ2-3; 16 bases are shared with TRBD2. This CDR3 has 17 residues. CDR1 SGHRS and CDR2 YFSETQ come from the germline V gene. Trimming took 3 bases from V and 4 from J; bases not matched to a gene: 5. The CDR3, as DNA: TGCGCCAGCAGCTGGGGGACTAGCGGGAGGGCCCCAGATACGCAGTATTTT. It codes for CASSWGTSGRAPDTQYF. Full variable domain (rest looked up from reference TRBV5-1 and TRBJ2-3): KAGVTQTPRYLIKTRGQQVTLSCSPISGHRSVSWYQQTPGQGLQFLFEYFSETQRNKGNFPGRFSGRQFSNSRSEMNVSTLELGDSALYLCASSWGTSGRAPDTQYFGPGTRLTVL.

The rearrangement links TRBV27 to TRBJ1-6; 9 bases are shared with TRBD1. V lost 6 bases and J lost 6; bases outside the gene matches: 3. Germline V gene lookup returns CDR1 MNHEY and CDR2 SMNVEV (reference sequence). The CDR3 sequence is 14 residues long. CDR3: CASRRQGVNSPLHF. The CDR3 DNA follows: TGTGCCAGCAGAAGACAGGGGGTTAATTCACCCCTCCACTTT.

This clonotype was found many times. The chain carries TRBV24-1 and TRBJ2-5, with a possible D match to TRBD1 (6 bases). The CDR3 runs 15 residues. V shed 4 bases and J shed 2 bases, with 13 bases lying between them. CDR1 and CDR2 (germline): KGHDR, SFDVKD. In DNA, the CDR3 is TGTGCCACCAGTGAACGAGGACAGAAACAAGAGACCCAGTACTTC. It encodes CATSERGQKQETQYF.

The chain couples TRBV5-5 to TRBJ2-7; no reliable D call. Germline CDR1 reads SGHKS; CDR2 reads YYEKEE (reference sequence). V lost 4 bases, J lost 5 bases, and 22 bases lay in between. The CDR3 spans 16 residues. CDR3 nucleotides: TGTGCCAGCAGCCAGGAACGTGACCCCAAGTGGGACGAGCAGTACTTC. Encoded protein: CASSQERDPKWDEQYF.

This clonotype has only a few counts. The chain employs TRBV7-9 and TRBJ2-2; no clear D. This CDR3 contains 14 residues. Germline-derived CDR1 and CDR2 are SEHNR and FQNEAQ (reference sequence). Trimming stripped 5 bases from V and 4 bases from J, with 11 bases between. The CDR3 here is CASSPRITTGELFF. The CDR3 DNA is TGTGCCAGCAGCCCTCGAATCACCACCGGGGAGCTGTTTTTT.

In its sample, this clonotype was seen many times. J is TRBJ2-1 and V is TRBV2; no clear D. CDR1 is SNHLY, CDR2 FYNNEI, per germline. V was cut by 6 bases and J by 9 bases, with 18 bases left in between. This CDR3 region has 14 residues. CDR3 nucleotide sequence: TGTGCCAGCAGCGCTGGCCTGCCCGTAAGTGAGCAGTTCTTC. It codes for CASSAGLPVSEQFF.

Only a few counts were recorded for this clonotype. The J gene is TRBJ2-5, the V gene TRBV28, with D unclear. V lost 4 bases to trimming and J lost 6 bases, with 6 bases between them. This CDR3 region has 11 residues. Looked up from germline, CDR1 is MDHEN and CDR2 is SYDVKM. CDR3 nucleotide sequence: TGTGCCAGCAGTTCTGCTAAGACCCAGTACTTC. Residues: CASSSAKTQYF.

As to this clonotype: With a much larger clone just one base away, this may be a read error. No conserved phenylalanine or tryptophan ends this CDR3, so it is likely a read error. The chain joins TRBV12-3 or TRBV12-4 to TRBJ1-2; TRBD1 aligns across 7 bases. V lost 6 bases and J lost 4; bases outside the gene matches: 5. The CDR3 has 13 residues. CDR3 DNA sequence: TGTGCCAGCAGCCCCGCAGGGGGCTATGGCTACACCCTC. Residues: CASSPAGGYGYTL.

The J gene is TRBJ2-7, the V gene TRBV5-1; D possibly corresponds to TRBD1 (6 bases). The germline V gene encodes CDR1 SGHRS and CDR2 YFSETQ. V lost 4 bases, J lost 0 bases, and 14 bases lay in between. This CDR3 has 15 residues. The CDR3 sequence: CASSNPPGDSYEQYF. The CDR3 DNA reads TGCGCCAGCAGCAACCCACCAGGGGACTCCTACGAGCAGTACTTC.

This clonotype was seen ten or more times. In DNA form, the CDR3 reads TGTGCCAGCAGCTCCAGGGGGAAGAGCTCCTACGAGCAGTACTTC. It is translated as CASSSRGKSSYEQYF. The chain joins TRBV11-1 to TRBJ2-7; 7 bases fit TRBD1. The CDR3 is made up of 15 amino acids. The V and J ends lost 4 bases and 0 bases, in that order; junction bases with no gene match: 6. Germline V lookup: CDR1 SGHAT, CDR2 FQDESV (reference sequence).

This clonotype has a count of ten or more. The chain has TRBV7-9 and TRBJ1-5; no definite D call. Per germline, CDR1 SEHNR and CDR2 FQNEAQ (reference sequence). The V end was cut by 1 base, the J end by 1 base, with 8 bases between. The CDR3 spans 15 residues. The CDR3 here is CASSLGFRSNQPQHF. The CDR3 nucleotides read TGTGCCAGCAGCTTAGGTTTCAGGAGCAATCAGCCCCAGCATTTT.

About this clonotype itself: It may be a read error: a sequence one base away is much more abundant. This chain joins TRBV20-1 and TRBJ2-1, with D unresolved. CDR1 DFQATT and CDR2 SNEGSKA come from the germline V gene (reference sequence). V dropped 0 bases and J dropped 4 bases, with 10 bases sitting between them. This CDR3 has 14 amino acids. This CDR3 reads CSARDRVIYNEQFF. The CDR3 coding sequence is TGCAGTGCTAGAGATCGAGTCATTTACAATGAGCAGTTCTTC.